Listed below are T cell receptor beta chains from one sample, sequenced in a study of shared clonotypes between healthy human individuals. TCRdb's table, derived via immunoSEQ multiplex PCR, lists solely in-frame clones and lacks some. The sample has more than 450,000 clones, 70% to 80% seen once. Input material: PBMCs. All receptors derive from a woman in her 40s in good health. Some clones in this sample may be carry-over from other donors' samples. Both conserved end residues are part of each CDR3. Fields, in order: J gene, D gene, clone size, V gene, CDR3 protein, CDR3 DNA. The D gene is left open where the match is weak. Expanded clones get a size class; other rows say once, few or many, or leave the size out.

TRBJ2-7,TRBD2,once,TRBV18,CASSPLAGAEQYF,TGTGCCAGCTCACCACTAGCGGGAGCCGAGCAGTACTTC
TRBJ2-3,.,once,TRBV2,CASSLGRSDTQYF,TGTGCCAGCAGTCTAGGGAGGAGCGATACGCAGTATTTT
TRBJ2-5,TRBD2,once,TRBV28,CASRTTSERETQYF,TGTGCCAGCAGAACTACTAGCGAGCGAGAGACCCAGTACTTC
TRBJ2-7,.,.,TRBV7-8,CASVRGLSSYEQYF,TGTGCCAGTGTCCGGGGCCTTAGCTCCTACGAGCAGTACTTC
TRBJ1-1,.,.,TRBV27,CASSLWTNTEAFF,TGTGCCAGCAGTTTGTGGACAAACACTGAAGCTTTCTTT
TRBJ2-3,TRBD1,.,TRBV15,CATSRDGGRGDTQYF,TGTGCCACCAGCAGAGATGGCGGCAGGGGGGATACGCAGTATTTT
TRBJ2-7,TRBD2,many,TRBV2,CASIAGLAALLYF,TGTGCCAGCATCGCCGGGCTAGCGGCACTTTTGTACTTC
TRBJ2-7,.,.,TRBV28,CASSLSQIFYEQYF,TGTGCCAGCAGTTTAAGTCAGATTTTCTACGAGCAGTACTTC
TRBJ2-5,TRBD2,.,TRBV11-1,CASSLARAGGGVVTQYF,TGTGCCAGCAGCTTAGCCCGCGCGGGAGGTGGGGTTGTGACCCAGTACTTC
TRBJ2-1,TRBD2,.,TRBV11-2,CASSSQRGNEQFF,TGTGCCAGCAGCTCACAGCGGGGCAATGAGCAGTTCTTC
TRBJ2-1,TRBD1,.,TRBV7-9,CASSPMQGAVYNEQFF,TGTGCCAGCAGCCCAATGCAGGGGGCCGTTTACAATGAGCAGTTCTTC
TRBJ2-3,.,.,TRBV19,CASRDPSTDTQYF,TGTGCCAGTCGCGACCCTAGCACAGATACGCAGTATTTT
TRBJ2-7,.,.,TRBV28,CASSLFRFGRRYEQYF,TGTGCCAGCAGTTTATTTAGGTTCGGCAGACGATACGAGCAGTACTTC
TRBJ2-5,.,.,TRBV7-3,CASSRVRWETQYF,TGTGCCAGCAGCCGTGTTCGGTGGGAGACCCAGTACTTC
TRBJ1-4,TRBD1,.,TRBV6-1,CASSGQGLNEKLFF,TGTGCCAGCAGTGGACAGGGTCTTAATGAAAAACTGTTTTTT
TRBJ2-3,.,.,TRBV7-2,CASSPRTDTQYF,TGTGCCAGCAGCCCACGCACAGATACGCAGTATTTT
TRBJ1-4,.,once,TRBV2,CASSDGIFYGEDNEKLFF,TGTGCCAGCAGTGATGGAATCTTTTACGGAGAGGATAATGAAAAACTGTTTTTT
TRBJ2-5,.,once,TRBV11-3,CASSLRTGRVETQYF,TGTGCCAGCAGCTTAAGGACAGGGAGGGTGGAGACCCAGTACTTC
TRBJ2-3,TRBD1,.,TRBV4-3,CASSHQTGRGADTQYF,TGCGCCAGCAGCCACCAGACAGGGAGAGGAGCAGATACGCAGTATTTT
TRBJ2-3,.,.,TRBV27,CASRTLVPSTDTQYF,TGTGCCAGCCGCACGCTGGTGCCGAGCACAGATACGCAGTATTTT
TRBJ1-5,TRBD1,few,TRBV28,CASSLGWGTGGIFSNQPQHF,TGTGCCAGCAGTTTAGGGTGGGGGACAGGGGGAATTTTTAGCAATCAGCCCCAGCATTTT
TRBJ1-1,.,.,TRBV19,CASATRENTEAFF,TGTGCCAGTGCCACAAGGGAGAACACTGAAGCTTTCTTT
TRBJ2-7,.,.,TRBV7-9,CASSRGTEYEQYF,TGTGCCAGCAGTCGAGGGACTGAGTACGAGCAGTACTTC
TRBJ1-1,TRBD1,.,TRBV6-1,CASRPPGGMNTEAFF,TGTGCCAGCAGACCCCCAGGGGGGATGAACACTGAAGCTTTCTTT
TRBJ1-5,.,.,TRBV6-5,CASMDRNNQPQHF,TGTGCCAGCATGGACAGAAACAATCAGCCCCAGCATTTT
TRBJ2-7,TRBD1,.,TRBV28,CASILGQGLYEQYF,TGTGCCAGCATCCTGGGACAGGGTCTCTACGAGCAGTACTTC
TRBJ2-7,.,.,TRBV28,CASSERDEQYF,TGTGCCAGCAGTGAGCGGGACGAGCAGTACTTC
TRBJ1-1,TRBD1,.,TRBV5-1,CASSSGQGEGTEAFF,TGCGCCAGCAGCTCCGGACAGGGGGAGGGCACTGAAGCTTTCTTT
TRBJ2-1,TRBD2,.,TRBV7-3,CASSSNRVLAGVNEQFF,TGTGCCAGCAGCTCAAACAGGGTTCTAGCGGGAGTGAATGAGCAGTTCTTC
TRBJ2-7,TRBD2,few,TRBV30,CAWMLPPGLAGGPPNYEQYF,TGTGCCTGGATGCTACCACCCGGACTAGCGGGAGGCCCACCTAACTACGAGCAGTACTTC
TRBJ2-7,TRBD2,.,TRBV28,CASSYPWGVAGAEQYF,TGTGCCAGCAGTTACCCTTGGGGGGTAGCGGGAGCCGAGCAGTACTTC
TRBJ2-1,.,many,TRBV19,CASTSLPRQRGYYYNEQFF,TGTGCCAGTACCTCGCTCCCGAGACAGAGGGGCTACTACTACAATGAGCAGTTCTTC
TRBJ1-2,.,.,TRBV5-1,CASSLESPSGHTF,TGCGCCAGCAGCTTGGAGAGCCCCTCAGGCCACACCTTC
TRBJ1-2,.,.,TRBV9,CASSVAAGPNYGYTF,TGTGCCAGCAGCGTAGCGGCAGGGCCTAACTATGGCTACACCTTC
TRBJ1-2,TRBD1,.,TRBV7-9,CASSSTPGQGGANYGYTF,TGTGCCAGCAGCTCCACCCCGGGACAGGGGGGCGCTAACTATGGCTACACCTTC
TRBJ2-2,TRBD2,.,TRBV27,CASTSSPGLAGLTGELFF,TGTGCCAGCACCTCTAGTCCGGGACTAGCGGGACTCACCGGGGAGCTGTTTTTT
TRBJ2-7,.,.,TRBV7-9,CASSSLGATDYEQYF,TGTGCCAGCAGCTCCCTCGGGGCGACAGACTACGAGCAGTACTTC
TRBJ2-7,.,.,TRBV4-3,CASSQGGGNRADEQYF,TGCGCCAGCAGCCAAGGAGGGGGAAACAGGGCCGACGAGCAGTACTTC
TRBJ2-1,.,.,TRBV7-2,CASSLPRRSYNEQFF,TGTGCCAGCAGCTTGCCGAGACGCTCCTACAATGAGCAGTTCTTC
TRBJ2-7,TRBD1,.,TRBV18,CASSQGQSSYEQYF,TGTGCCAGCTCACAGGGACAGAGCTCCTACGAGCAGTACTTC
TRBJ2-3,.,.,TRBV5-4,CASSLQSTDTQYF,TGTGCCAGCAGCTTACAGAGCACAGATACGCAGTATTTT
TRBJ2-7,.,.,TRBV27,CASSYGIYYEQYF,TGTGCCAGCAGTTACGGGATCTACTACGAGCAGTACTTC
TRBJ1-1,TRBD1,.,TRBV7-2,CASSLEAGGDTEAFF,TGTGCCAGCAGCTTAGAAGCAGGGGGGGACACTGAAGCTTTCTTT
TRBJ2-3,TRBD2,many,TRBV18,CASSPGLASDTQYF,TGTGCCAGCTCACCGGGACTAGCGTCAGATACGCAGTATTTT
TRBJ1-2,TRBD1,.,TRBV18,CASSPGTGNGYTF,TGTGCCAGCTCACCAGGGACAGGGAATGGCTACACCTTC
TRBJ2-7,.,.,TRBV11-2,CASSSDPGSYEQYF,TGTGCCAGCAGCTCTGACCCGGGTTCCTACGAGCAGTACTTC
TRBJ2-5,.,.,TRBV9,CASSVDSGTGQETQYF,TGTGCCAGCAGCGTAGATTCGGGAACGGGTCAAGAGACCCAGTACTTC
TRBJ2-3,.,many,TRBV12-1,CASSFAPPSTDTQYF,TGTGCCAGCAGCTTTGCCCCCCCTAGCACAGATACGCAGTATTTT
TRBJ2-1,TRBD2,.,TRBV11-3,CASSLTGTSPSGEQFF,TGTGCCAGCAGCCTTACCGGGACTAGCCCCAGCGGTGAGCAGTTCTTC
TRBJ2-3,.,once,TRBV11-2,CASSFTGGLSTDTQYF,TGTGCCAGCAGCTTTACCGGGGGACTTAGCACAGATACGCAGTATTTT
TRBJ2-7,.,.,TRBV5-4,CASSPFVGEQYF,TGTGCCAGCAGCCCCTTCGTCGGCGAGCAGTACTTC
TRBJ1-1,.,.,TRBV6-5,CASHLHRNTEAFF,TGTGCCAGCCATCTACACCGTAACACTGAAGCTTTCTTT
TRBJ2-6,TRBD1,.,TRBV27,CASRQGAKERANVLTF,TGTGCCAGCAGACAGGGGGCTAAAGAGAGGGCCAACGTCCTGACTTTC
TRBJ2-7,.,.,TRBV5-1,CASSLGYNYEQYF,TGCGCCAGCAGCTTGGGGTACAACTACGAGCAGTACTTC
TRBJ2-7,TRBD2,few,TRBV5-5,CASSLGLAHSYEQYF,TGTGCCAGCAGCTTGGGACTAGCGCACTCCTACGAGCAGTACTTC
TRBJ1-5,.,.,TRBV18,CASSSDADQPQHF,TGTGCCAGCTCGTCGGATGCGGATCAGCCCCAGCATTTT
TRBJ2-3,.,.,TRBV30,CAWSALITDTQYF,TGTGCCTGGAGTGCCCTTATTACAGATACGCAGTATTTT